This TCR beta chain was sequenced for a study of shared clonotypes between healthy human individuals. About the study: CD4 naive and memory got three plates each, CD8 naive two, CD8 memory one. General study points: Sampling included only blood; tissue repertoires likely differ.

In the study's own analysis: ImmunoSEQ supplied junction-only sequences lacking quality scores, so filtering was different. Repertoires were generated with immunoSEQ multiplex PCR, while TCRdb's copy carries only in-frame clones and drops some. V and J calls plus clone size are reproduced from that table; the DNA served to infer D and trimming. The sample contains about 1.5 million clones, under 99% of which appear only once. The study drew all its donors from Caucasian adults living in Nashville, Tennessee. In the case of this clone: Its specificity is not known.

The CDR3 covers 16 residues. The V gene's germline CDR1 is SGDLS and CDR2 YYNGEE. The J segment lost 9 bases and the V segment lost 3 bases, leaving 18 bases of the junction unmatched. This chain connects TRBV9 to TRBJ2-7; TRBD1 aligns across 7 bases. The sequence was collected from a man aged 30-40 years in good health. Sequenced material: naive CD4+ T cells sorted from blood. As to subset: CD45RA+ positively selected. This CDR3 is CASSAFQGEPPSGQYF. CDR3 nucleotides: TGTGCCAGCAGCGCCTTCCAGGGGGAGCCCCCCTCCGGGCAGTACTTC.